Below are 7 T cell receptor beta chains sequenced from a single sample in a study of T cell repertoires in aging, cancer and after chemotherapy. Rearranged V-D-J TRB sequences were amplified with a mixed TRB-A/B primer pool. MiXCR was run by TCRdb on the multiplex PCR reads, yielding one entry per CDR3 protein. The table has about 8,000 distinct CDR3 sequences, roughly 32% seen once; the top ten hold around 3.9%. TCR beta rearrangements were amplified from peripheral blood genomic DNA. Sequenced sample: blood. Source of these receptors: a human donor in good health.

J is TRBJ1-4 and V is TRBV6-6; TRBD1 matches 9 bases. V shed 6 bases, J shed 7 bases, and the junction held 6 bases outside the gene matches. The length of the CDR3 is 14 residues. Germline-derived CDR1 and CDR2 are MNHNY and SVGAGI (reference sequence). This CDR3 is CASRTGGRGEKLFF. CDR3 DNA sequence: TGTGCCAGCAGAACAGGGGGCCGGGGTGAAAAACTGTTTTTT.

The chain is built from TRBV11-1 and TRBJ1-2; D is possibly TRBD1 (5 bases). Germline CDR1 SGHAT, CDR2 FQDESV (reference sequence). The CDR3 extends over 14 amino acids. V lost 1 base and J lost 2, with 8 bases in between. CDR3 region: CASSLGGENYGYTF. CDR3 nucleotide sequence: TGTGCCAGCAGCTTAGGGGGGGAGAACTATGGCTACACCTTC.

Sample share makes this clonotype medium-sized. The chain combines TRBV11-1 with TRBJ2-1, with 9 bases that match TRBD1. Germline values: CDR1 SGHAT, CDR2 FQDESV (reference sequence). Trimming took 4 bases from V and 6 from J; bases not matched to a gene: 4. The CDR3 loop spans 14 amino acids. The CDR3 DNA sequence: TGTGCCAGCAGCTCGACAGGGGGTCGCAATGAGCAGTTCTTC. Its protein is CASSSTGGRNEQFF.

This sequence joins TRBV5-4 and TRBJ1-1; D possibly corresponds to TRBD1 (5 bases). The CDR3 length is 15 residues. Trimming removed 4 bases from V and 5 bases from J, with 18 bases in between. Germline CDR1 SGHNT, CDR2 YYREEE (reference sequence). The CDR3 is CASSSPMTRGTEAFF. The CDR3, as DNA: TGTGCCAGCAGCAGCCCGATGACCCGGGGGACTGAAGCTTTCTTT. The variable domain in full, with the rest retrieved from reference TRBV5-4 and TRBJ1-1, is ETGVTQSPTHLIKTRGQQVTLRCSSQSGHNTVSWYQQALGQGPQFIFQYYREEENGRGNFPPRFSGLQFPNYSSELNVNALELDDSALYLCASSSPMTRGTEAFFGQGTRLTVV.

The chain couples TRBV18 to TRBJ2-7; 12 nucleotides align to TRBD2. Germline lookup yields CDR1 KGHSH and CDR2 LQKENI. With V trimmed by 3 bases and J by 4 bases, 4 bases remained unmatched. This CDR3 comprises 15 residues. CDR3 DNA: TGTGCCAGCTCACCTCCGACTAGCGGGAGATACGAGCAGTACTTC. Protein sequence: CASSPPTSGRYEQYF.

This clonotype was detected only a few times. The chain carries TRBV12-3 or TRBV12-4 and TRBJ1-1, with D unresolved. The CDR3 runs to 13 residues. V was trimmed by 3 bases and J by 5 bases, leaving 10 bases between them. In DNA form, the CDR3 reads TGTGCCAGCAGTTTTGAGGATAAGACTGAAGCTTTCTTT. This sequence encodes CASSFEDKTEAFF.

This chain joins TRBV6-1 and TRBJ2-2, with a weak D call TRBD2 (6 bases). Germline loops: CDR1 MNHNS, CDR2 SASEGT. The CDR3 length is 15 residues. The V end was cut by 5 bases, the J end by 1 base, with 11 bases between. CDR3 region: CASSSQGGNTGELFF. CDR3 sequence (DNA): TGTGCCAGCAGTTCCCAGGGAGGGAACACCGGGGAGCTGTTTTTT.